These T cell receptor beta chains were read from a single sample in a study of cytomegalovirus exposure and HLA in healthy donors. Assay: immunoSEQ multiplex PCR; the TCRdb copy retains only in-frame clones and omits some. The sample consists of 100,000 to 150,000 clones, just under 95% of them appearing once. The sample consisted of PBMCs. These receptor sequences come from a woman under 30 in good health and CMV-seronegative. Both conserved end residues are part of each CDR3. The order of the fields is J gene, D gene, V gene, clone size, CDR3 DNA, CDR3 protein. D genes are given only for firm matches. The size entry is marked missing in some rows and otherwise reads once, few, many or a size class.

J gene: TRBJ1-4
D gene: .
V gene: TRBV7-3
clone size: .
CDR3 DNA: TGTGCCAGCAGCCATTCGCTTGGTCCCTCGGGGAATGAAAAACTGTTTTTT
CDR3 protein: CASSHSLGPSGNEKLFF

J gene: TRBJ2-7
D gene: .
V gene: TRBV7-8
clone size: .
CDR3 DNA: TGTGCCAGCAGCCACAGGTCCTACGAGCAGTACTTC
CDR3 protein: CASSHRSYEQYF

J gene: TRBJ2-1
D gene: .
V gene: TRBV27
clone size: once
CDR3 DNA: TGTGCCAGCAGTTTAGGGGGAGGCTATGAGCAGTTCTTC
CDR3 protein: CASSLGGGYEQFF

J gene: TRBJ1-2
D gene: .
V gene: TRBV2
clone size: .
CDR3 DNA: TGTGCCAGCAGACAGGGAGATGGCTACACCTTC
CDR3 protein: CASRQGDGYTF

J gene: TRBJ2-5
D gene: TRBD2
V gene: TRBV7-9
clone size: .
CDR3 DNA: TGTGCCAGCAGCCCTAGACTAGCGGGGGAAGAGACCCAGTACTTC
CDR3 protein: CASSPRLAGEETQYF

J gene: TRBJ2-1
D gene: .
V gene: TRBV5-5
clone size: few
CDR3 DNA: TGTGCCAGCAGCCCGATAGCGGCTTACAATGAGCAGTTCTTC
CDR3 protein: CASSPIAAYNEQFF

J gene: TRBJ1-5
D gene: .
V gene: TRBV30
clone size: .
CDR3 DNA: TGTGCCTGGAGTGGGGACTATAGCAATCAGCCCCAGCATTTT
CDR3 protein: CAWSGDYSNQPQHF

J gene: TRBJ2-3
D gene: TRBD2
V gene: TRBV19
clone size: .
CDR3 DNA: TGTGCCACCTCACCGGGACTAACTTTCACAGATACGCAGTATTTT
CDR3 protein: CATSPGLTFTDTQYF

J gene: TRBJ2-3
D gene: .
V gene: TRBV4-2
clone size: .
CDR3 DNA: TGTGCCAGCAGCCAAGATGGGACTGGGGATACGCAGTATTTT
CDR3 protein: CASSQDGTGDTQYF

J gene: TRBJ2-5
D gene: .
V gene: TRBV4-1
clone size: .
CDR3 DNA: TGCGCCAGCAGCCAGGGAGTAGCAGAGACCCAGTACTTC
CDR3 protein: CASSQGVAETQYF

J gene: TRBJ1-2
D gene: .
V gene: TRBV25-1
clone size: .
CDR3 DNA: TGTGCCAGCAGTGAACAAGGGCCAGGGGTCATGACTAACTATGGCTACACCTTC
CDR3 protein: CASSEQGPGVMTNYGYTF

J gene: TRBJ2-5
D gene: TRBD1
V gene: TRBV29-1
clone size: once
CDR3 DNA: TGCAGCGCCGCCCGGGACAGGGGGGGTGAGACCCAGTACTTC
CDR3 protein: CSAARDRGGETQYF

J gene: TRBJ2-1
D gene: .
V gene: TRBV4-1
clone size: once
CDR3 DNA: TGCGCCAGCAGCCAAGTTTACGGAGACTCCTACAATGAGCAGTTCTTC
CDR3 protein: CASSQVYGDSYNEQFF

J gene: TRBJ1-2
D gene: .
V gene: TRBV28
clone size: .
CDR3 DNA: TGTGCCACCGCCCAGGGGTTCTATGGCTACACCTTC
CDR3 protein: CATAQGFYGYTF

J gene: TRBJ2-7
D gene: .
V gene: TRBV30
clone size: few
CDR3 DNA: TGTGCCTGGTCCTGGGGGGAAATCTACGAGCAGTACTTC
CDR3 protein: CAWSWGEIYEQYF

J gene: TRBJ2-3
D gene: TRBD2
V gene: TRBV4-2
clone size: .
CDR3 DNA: TGTGCCAGCAGCCAAGAGTGGGGGATGCTAGCGGGAGCCACAGATACGCAGTATTTT
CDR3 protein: CASSQEWGMLAGATDTQYF

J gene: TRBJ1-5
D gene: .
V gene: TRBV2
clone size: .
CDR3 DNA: TGTGCCAGCAGTGAAGCGCAAACAGAGAATCAGCCCCAGCATTTT
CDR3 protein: CASSEAQTENQPQHF

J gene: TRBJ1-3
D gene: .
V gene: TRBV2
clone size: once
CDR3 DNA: TGTGCCAGCAGTATCGGGGGGGGGCTGTCTGGAAACACCATATATTTT
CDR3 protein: CASSIGGGLSGNTIYF

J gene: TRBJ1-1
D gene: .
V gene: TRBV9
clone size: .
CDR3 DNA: TGTGCCAGCACCCCCCTAAACCCGAACACTGAAGCTTTCTTT
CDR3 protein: CASTPLNPNTEAFF

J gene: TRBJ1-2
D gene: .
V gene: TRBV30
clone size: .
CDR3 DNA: TGTGCCTGGAGTGCCCCTCAATTAAGCGCGAGAGCCTATGGCTACACCTTC
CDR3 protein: CAWSAPQLSARAYGYTF

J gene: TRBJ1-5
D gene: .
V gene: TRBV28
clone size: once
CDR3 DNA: TGTGCCAGCACAGGAACCAATTCAGGGAATCGACAGCCCCAGCATTTT
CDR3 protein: CASTGTNSGNRQPQHF

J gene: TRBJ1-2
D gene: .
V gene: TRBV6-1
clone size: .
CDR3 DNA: TGTGCCAGCAGTGAGTCAGGGTATGGCTACACCTTC
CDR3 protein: CASSESGYGYTF

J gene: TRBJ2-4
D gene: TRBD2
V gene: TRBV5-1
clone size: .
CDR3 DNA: TGCGCCAGCACCCTGCTGGGAGGGGACAAAAACATTCAGTACTTC
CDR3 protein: CASTLLGGDKNIQYF

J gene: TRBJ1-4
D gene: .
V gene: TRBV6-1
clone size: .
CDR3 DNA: TGTGCCAGCAGTAGCGGACAGCCTAGAGGAAAACTGTTTTTT
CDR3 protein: CASSSGQPRGKLFF

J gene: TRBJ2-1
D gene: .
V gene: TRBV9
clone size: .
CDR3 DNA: TGTGCCAGCAGCGTAGGCGCGGGTTCCTACAATGAGCAGTTCTTC
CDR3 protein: CASSVGAGSYNEQFF

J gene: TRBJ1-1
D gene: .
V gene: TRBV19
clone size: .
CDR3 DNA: TGTGCCAGTAGTAAAGGCGGATACACTGAAGCTTTCTTT
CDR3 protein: CASSKGGYTEAFF

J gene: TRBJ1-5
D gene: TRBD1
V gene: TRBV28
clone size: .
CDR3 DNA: TGTGCCAGCAGTTTCCGGGACAGGGGGAAACAGCCCCAGCATTTT
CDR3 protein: CASSFRDRGKQPQHF

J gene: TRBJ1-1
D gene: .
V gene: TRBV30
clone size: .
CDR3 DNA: TGTGCCTGGAGTGGGAGGGTGAGAACTGAAGCTTTCTTT
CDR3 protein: CAWSGRVRTEAFF

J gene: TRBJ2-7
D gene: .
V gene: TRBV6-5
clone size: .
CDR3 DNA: TGTGCCAGCGGGTCCCAGGGTACCTACGAGCAGTACTTC
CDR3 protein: CASGSQGTYEQYF

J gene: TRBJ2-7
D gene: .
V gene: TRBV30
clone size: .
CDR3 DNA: TGTGCCTGGAGCGGCGGAGCCTACGAGCAGTACTTC
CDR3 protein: CAWSGGAYEQYF

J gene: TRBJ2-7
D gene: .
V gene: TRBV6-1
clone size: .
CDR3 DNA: TGTGCCAGCAGTGAAGAGAGGGCGCCCCCGTACGAGCAGTACTTC
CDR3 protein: CASSEERAPPYEQYF

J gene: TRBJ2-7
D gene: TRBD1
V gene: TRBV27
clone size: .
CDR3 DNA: TGTGCCAAGATACCACAGGGGAAAGGATCCTACGAGCAGTACTTC
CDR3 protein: CAKIPQGKGSYEQYF

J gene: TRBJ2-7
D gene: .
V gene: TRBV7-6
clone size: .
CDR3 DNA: TGTGCCAGCAGCTTAGAGACACAGGGACATTACGAGCAGTACTTC
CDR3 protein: CASSLETQGHYEQYF

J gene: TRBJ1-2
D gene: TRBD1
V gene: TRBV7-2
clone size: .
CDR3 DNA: TGTGCCAGCAGCCCCTGGGGGGACAGGGGTTATGGCTACACCTTC
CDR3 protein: CASSPWGDRGYGYTF

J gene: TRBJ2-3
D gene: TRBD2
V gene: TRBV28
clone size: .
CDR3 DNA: TGTGCCAGCAAAGACCCGAGACTAGCGGAGACCACAGATACGCAGTATTTT
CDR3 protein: CASKDPRLAETTDTQYF

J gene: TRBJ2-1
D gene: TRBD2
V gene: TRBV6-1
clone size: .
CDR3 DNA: TGTGCCATCCTCCGGGACTACTTCTACAATGAGCAGTTCTTC
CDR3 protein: CAILRDYFYNEQFF

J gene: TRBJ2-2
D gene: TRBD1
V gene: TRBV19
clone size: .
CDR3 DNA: TGTGCCAGCCGGGACAGGGGATCCACCGGGGAGCTGTTTTTT
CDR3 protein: CASRDRGSTGELFF

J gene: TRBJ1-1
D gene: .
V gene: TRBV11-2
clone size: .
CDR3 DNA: TGTGCCAGCAGCTCTCCCCCCCGGGCTGAAGCTTTCTTT
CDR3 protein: CASSSPPRAEAFF